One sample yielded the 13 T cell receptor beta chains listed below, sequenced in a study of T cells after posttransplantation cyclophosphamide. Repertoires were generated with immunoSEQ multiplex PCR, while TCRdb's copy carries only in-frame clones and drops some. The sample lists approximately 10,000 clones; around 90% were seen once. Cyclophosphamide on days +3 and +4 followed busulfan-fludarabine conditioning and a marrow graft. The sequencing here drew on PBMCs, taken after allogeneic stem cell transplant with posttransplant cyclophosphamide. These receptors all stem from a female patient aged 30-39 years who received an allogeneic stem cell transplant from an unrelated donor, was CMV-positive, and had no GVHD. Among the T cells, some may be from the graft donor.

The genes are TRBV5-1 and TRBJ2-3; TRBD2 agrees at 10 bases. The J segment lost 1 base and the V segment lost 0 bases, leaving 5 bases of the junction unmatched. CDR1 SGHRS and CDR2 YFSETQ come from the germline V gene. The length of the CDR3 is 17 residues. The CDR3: CASSLVASGSGTDTQYF. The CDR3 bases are TGCGCCAGCAGCTTGGTCGCTAGCGGGAGTGGCACAGATACGCAGTATTTT.

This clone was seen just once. This CDR3 reads CASSNLGRQSSYEQYF. CDR3 DNA sequence: TGTGCCAGCAGCAATCTTGGGAGGCAGAGCTCCTACGAGCAGTACTTC. This rearrangement joins TRBV11-2 to TRBJ2-7; possibly TRBD2 for D (6 bases). Germline V gives CDR1 SGHAT, CDR2 FQNNGV. V was pared by 5 bases and J by 0 bases, with 17 bases between. This CDR3 comprises 16 residues. The complete variable domain, with remaining parts taken from reference TRBV11-2 and TRBJ2-7, reads EAGVAQSPRYKIIEKRQSVAFWCNPISGHATLYWYQQILGQGPKLLIQFQNNGVVDDSQLPKDRFSAERLKGVDSTLKIQPAKLEDSAVYLCASSNLGRQSSYEQYFGPGTRLTVT.

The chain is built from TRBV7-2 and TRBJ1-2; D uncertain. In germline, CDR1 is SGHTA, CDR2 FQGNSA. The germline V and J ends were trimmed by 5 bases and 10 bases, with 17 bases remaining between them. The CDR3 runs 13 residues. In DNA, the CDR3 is TGTGCCAGCAGCCCGGGTCTCTTAAGAACCTACACCTTC. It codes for CASSPGLLRTYTF.

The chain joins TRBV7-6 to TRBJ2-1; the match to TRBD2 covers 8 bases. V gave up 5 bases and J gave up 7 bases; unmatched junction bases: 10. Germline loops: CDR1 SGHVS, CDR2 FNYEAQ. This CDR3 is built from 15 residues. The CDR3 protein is CASSGGLGVVNEQFF. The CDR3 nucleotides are TGTGCCAGCAGCGGGGGACTAGGGGTCGTGAATGAGCAGTTCTTC.

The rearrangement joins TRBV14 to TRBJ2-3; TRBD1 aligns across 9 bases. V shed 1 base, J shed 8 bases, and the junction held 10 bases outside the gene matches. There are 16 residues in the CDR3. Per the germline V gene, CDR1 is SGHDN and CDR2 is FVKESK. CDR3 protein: CASSQALGQGAVTQYF. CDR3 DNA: TGTGCCAGCAGCCAAGCGTTGGGACAGGGTGCGGTTACGCAGTATTTT.

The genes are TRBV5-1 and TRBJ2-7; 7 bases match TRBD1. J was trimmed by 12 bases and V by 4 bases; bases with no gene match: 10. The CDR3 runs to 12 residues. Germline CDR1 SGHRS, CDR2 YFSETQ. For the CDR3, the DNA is TGCGCCAGCAGCCCGGTGGACAGGACCCTGTACTTC. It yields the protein CASSPVDRTLYF.

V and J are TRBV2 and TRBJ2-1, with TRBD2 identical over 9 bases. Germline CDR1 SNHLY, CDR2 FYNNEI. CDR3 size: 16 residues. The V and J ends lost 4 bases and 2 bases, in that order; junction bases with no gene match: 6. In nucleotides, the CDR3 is TGTGCCAGCAGTGCGACTAGCGGAGCCCCCTACAATGAGCAGTTCTTC. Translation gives CASSATSGAPYNEQFF.

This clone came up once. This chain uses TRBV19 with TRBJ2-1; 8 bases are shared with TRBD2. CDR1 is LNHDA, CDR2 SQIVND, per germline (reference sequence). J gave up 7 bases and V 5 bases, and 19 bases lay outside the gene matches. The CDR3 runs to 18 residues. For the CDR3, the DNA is TGTGCCAGTAGTCTCGACGCGATCCTGAGCGGGAGTAGAAATGAGCAGTTCTTC. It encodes CASSLDAILSGSRNEQFF.

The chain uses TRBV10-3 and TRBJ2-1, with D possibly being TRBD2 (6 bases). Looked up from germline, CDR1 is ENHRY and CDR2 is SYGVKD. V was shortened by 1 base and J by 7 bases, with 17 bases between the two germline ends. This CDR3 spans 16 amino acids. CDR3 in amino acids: CAISEFGDGGANEQFF. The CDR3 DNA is TGTGCCATCAGTGAGTTCGGGGATGGCGGGGCTAATGAGCAGTTCTTC.

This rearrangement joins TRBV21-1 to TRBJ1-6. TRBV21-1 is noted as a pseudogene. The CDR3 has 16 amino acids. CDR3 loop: CASSNEASSYNSPLHF. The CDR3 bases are TGTGCCAGCAGCAATGAGGCTAGCTCCTATAATTCACCCCTCCACTTT.

CDR3 sequence (DNA): TGTGCCTGGGACAGGTTAGCAGATACGCAGTATTTT. It yields the protein CAWDRLADTQYF. J is TRBJ2-3 and V is TRBV30, with D possibly matching TRBD1 (6 bases). The germline gives CDR1 GTSNPN, CDR2 SVGIG (reference sequence). The CDR3 extends over 12 amino acids. V dropped 5 bases and J dropped 4 bases, with 10 bases sitting between them. The whole variable domain, filled in from reference TRBV30 and TRBJ2-3, reads SQTIHQWPATLVQPVGSPLSLECTVEGTSNPNLYWYRQAAGRGLQLLFYSVGIGQISSEVPQNLSASRPQDRQFILSSKKLLLSDSGFYLCAWDRLADTQYFGPGTRLTVL.

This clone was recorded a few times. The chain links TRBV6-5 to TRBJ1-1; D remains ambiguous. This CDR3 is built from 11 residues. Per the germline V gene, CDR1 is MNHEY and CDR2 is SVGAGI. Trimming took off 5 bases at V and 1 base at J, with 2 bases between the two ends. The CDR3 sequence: CASSRNTEAFF. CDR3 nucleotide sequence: TGTGCCAGCAGTCGGAACACTGAAGCTTTCTTT.

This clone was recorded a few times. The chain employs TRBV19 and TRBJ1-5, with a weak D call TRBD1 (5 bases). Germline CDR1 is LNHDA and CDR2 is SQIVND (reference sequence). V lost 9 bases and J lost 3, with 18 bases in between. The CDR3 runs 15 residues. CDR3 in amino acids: CASREGRATNQPQHF. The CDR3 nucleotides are TGTGCCAGCAGGGAGGGCAGGGCAACCAATCAGCCCCAGCATTTT.